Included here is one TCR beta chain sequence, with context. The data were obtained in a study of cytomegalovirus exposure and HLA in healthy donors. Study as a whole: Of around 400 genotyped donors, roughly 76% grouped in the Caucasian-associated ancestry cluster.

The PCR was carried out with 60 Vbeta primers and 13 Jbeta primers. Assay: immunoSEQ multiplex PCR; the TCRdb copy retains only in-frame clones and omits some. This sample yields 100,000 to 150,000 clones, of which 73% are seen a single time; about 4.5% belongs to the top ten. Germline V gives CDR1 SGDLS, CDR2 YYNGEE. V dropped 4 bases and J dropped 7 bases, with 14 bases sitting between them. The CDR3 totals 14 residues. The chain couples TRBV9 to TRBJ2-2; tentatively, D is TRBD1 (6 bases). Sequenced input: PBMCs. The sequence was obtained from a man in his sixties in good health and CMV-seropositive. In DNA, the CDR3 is TGTGCCAGCAGCCCACGACAGGCCGGCGGGGAGCTGTTTTTT. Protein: CASSPRQAGGELFF.